This record covers a single T cell receptor (beta chain). This CDR3 is built from 19 residues. Looked up from germline, CDR1 is SGDLS and CDR2 is YYNGEE. V was cut by 0 bases and J by 5 bases, with 27 bases left in between. These data belong to a study of T cell responses to AZD1222 COVID-19 vaccine. Sequenced by immunoSEQ multiplex PCR; TCRdb stores in-frame clones only, minus some. The sample holds 110,000 to 150,000 clones, 90% seen once. The receptor's source is an adult in good health. The chain has TRBV9 and TRBJ2-7; D gene ambiguous. Sequencing was performed on peripheral blood, taken on day 0 of AZD1222 vaccination. CDR3 loop: CASSVAGVQWVHFVHEQYF. The CDR3 DNA reads as TGTGCCAGCAGCGTAGCTGGAGTACAATGGGTCCATTTCGTTCACGAGCAGTACTTC.